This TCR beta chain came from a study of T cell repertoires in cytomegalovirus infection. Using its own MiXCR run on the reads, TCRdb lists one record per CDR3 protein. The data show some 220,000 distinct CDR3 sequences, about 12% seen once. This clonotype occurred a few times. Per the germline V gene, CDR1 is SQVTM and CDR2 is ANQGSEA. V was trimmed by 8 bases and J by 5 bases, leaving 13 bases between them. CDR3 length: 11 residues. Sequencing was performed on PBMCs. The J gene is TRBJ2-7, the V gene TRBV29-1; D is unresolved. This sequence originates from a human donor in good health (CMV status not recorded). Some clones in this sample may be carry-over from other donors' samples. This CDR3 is CSTKRANEQYF. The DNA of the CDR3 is TGCAGCACCAAACGCGCGAACGAGCAGTACTTC.